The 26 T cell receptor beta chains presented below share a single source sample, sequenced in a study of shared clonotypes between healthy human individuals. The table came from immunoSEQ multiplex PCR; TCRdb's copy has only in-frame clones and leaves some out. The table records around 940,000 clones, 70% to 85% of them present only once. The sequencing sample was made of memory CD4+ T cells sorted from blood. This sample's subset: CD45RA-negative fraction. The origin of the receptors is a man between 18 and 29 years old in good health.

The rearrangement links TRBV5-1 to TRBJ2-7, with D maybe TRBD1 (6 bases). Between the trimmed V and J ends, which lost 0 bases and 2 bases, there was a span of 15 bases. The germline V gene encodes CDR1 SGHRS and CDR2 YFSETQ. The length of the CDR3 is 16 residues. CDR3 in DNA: TGCGCCAGCAGCTTGGCCTGGAACAGGGACCCCTACGAGCAGTACTTC. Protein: CASSLAWNRDPYEQYF.

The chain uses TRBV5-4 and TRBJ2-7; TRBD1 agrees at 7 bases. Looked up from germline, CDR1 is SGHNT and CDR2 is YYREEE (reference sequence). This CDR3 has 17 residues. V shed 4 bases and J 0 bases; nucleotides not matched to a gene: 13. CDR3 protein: CASSTKAGTANSYEQYF. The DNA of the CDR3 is TGTGCCAGCAGCACTAAAGCTGGGACAGCGAACTCCTACGAGCAGTACTTC.

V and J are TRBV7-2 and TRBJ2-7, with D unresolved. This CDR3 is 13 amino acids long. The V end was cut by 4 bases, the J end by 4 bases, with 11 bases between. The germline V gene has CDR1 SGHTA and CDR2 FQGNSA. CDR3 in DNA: TGTGCCAGCAGCTCTTCATATTCGTACGAGCAGTACTTC. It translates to CASSSSYSYEQYF.

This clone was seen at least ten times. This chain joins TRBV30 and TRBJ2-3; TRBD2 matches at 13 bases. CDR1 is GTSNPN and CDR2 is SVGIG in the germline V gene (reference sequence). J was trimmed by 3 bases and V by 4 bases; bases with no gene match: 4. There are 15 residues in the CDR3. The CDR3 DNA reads TGTGCCTGGACTCAGGGACTAGCGGGGACAGATACGCAGTATTTT. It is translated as CAWTQGLAGTDTQYF.

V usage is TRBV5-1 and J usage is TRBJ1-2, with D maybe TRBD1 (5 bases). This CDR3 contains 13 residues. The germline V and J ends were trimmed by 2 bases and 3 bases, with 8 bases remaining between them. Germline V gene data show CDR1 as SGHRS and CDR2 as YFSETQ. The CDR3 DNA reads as TGCGCCAGCAGCTTTGGGGCAGACTATGGCTACACCTTC. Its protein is CASSFGADYGYTF.

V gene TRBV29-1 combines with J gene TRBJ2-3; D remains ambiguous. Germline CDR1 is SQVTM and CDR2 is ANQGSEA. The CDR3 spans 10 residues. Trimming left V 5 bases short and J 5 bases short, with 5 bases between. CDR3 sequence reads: CSVREDTQYF. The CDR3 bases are TGCAGCGTTCGTGAAGATACGCAGTATTTT.

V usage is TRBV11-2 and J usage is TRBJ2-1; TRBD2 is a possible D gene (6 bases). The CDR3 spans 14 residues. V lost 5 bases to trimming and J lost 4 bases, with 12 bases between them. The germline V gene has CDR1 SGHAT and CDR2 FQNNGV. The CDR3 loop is CASSGGLPYNEQFF. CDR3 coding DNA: TGTGCCAGCAGCGGAGGACTACCGTACAATGAGCAGTTCTTC.

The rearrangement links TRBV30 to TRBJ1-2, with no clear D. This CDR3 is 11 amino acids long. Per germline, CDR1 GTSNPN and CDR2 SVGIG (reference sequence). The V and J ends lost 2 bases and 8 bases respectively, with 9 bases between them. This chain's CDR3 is CAWSTKLGYTF. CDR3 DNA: TGTGCCTGGAGTACGAAATTAGGCTACACCTTC.

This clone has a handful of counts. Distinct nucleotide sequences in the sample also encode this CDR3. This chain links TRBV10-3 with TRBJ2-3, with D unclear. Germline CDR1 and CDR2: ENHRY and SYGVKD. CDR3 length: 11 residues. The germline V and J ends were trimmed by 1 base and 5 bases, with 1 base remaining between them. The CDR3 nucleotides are TGTGCCATCAGTGAGTTAGATACGCAGTATTTT. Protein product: CAISELDTQYF.

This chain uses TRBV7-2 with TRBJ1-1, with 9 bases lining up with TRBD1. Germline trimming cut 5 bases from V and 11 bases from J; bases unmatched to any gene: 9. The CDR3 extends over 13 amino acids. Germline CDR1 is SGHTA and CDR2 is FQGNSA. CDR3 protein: CASSIRQGVFAFF. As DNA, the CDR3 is TGTGCCAGCAGCATAAGACAGGGGGTCTTTGCTTTCTTT. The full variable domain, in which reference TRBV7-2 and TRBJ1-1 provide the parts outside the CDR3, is GAGVSQSPSNKVTEKGKDVELRCDPISGHTALYWYRQSLGQGLEFLIYFQGNSAPDKSGLPSDRFSAERTGGSVSTLTIQRTQQEDSAVYLCASSIRQGVFAFFGQGTRLTVV.

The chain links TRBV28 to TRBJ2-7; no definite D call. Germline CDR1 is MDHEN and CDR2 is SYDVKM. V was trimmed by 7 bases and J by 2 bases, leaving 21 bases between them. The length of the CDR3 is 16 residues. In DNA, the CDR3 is TGTGCCAGCAAACCGGAGTTCTTGGGCGCCCCCTACGAGCAGTACTTC. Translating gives CASKPEFLGAPYEQYF.

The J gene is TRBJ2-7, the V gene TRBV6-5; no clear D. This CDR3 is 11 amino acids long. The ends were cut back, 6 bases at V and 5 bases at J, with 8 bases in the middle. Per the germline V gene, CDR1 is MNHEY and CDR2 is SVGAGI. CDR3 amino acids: CASSEVDEQYF. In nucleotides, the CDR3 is TGTGCCAGCAGCGAGGTCGACGAGCAGTACTTC.

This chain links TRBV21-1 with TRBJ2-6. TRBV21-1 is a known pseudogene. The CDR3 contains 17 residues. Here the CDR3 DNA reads TGTGCCAGCAGCAAAGAAGACCAGTACTCTGGGGCCAACGTCCTGACTTTC. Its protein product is CASSKEDQYSGANVLTF.

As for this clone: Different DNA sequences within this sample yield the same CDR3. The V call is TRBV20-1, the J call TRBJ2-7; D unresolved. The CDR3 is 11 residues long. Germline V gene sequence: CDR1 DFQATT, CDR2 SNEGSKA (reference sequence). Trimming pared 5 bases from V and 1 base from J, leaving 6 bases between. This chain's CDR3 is CSARRSYEQYF. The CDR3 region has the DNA TGCAGTGCTCGCCGGTCCTACGAGCAGTACTTC.

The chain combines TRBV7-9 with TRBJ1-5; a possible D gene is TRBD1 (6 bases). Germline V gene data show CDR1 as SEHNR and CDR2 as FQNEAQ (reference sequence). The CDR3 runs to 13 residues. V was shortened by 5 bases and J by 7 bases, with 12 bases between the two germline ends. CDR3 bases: TGTGCCAGCAGCATGGACAGCCGACAGCCCCAGCATTTT. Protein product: CASSMDSRQPQHF. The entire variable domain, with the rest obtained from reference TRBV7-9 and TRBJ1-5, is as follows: DTGVSQNPRHKITKRGQNVTFRCDPISEHNRLYWYRQTLGQGPEFLTYFQNEAQLEKSRLLSDRFSAERPKGSFSTLEIQRTEQGDSAMYLCASSMDSRQPQHFGDGTRLSIL.

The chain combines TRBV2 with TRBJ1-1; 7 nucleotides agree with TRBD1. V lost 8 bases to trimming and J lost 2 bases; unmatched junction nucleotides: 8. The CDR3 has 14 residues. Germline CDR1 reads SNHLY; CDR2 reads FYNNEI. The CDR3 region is CASALDRFNTEAFF. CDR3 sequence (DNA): TGTGCCAGCGCCCTGGACAGGTTCAACACTGAAGCTTTCTTT.

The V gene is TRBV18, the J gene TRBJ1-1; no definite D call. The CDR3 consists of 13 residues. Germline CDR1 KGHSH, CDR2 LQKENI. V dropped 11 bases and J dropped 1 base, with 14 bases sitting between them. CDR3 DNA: TGTGCCGCTTCGACGGATCAGAACACTGAAGCTTTCTTT. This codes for CAASTDQNTEAFF.

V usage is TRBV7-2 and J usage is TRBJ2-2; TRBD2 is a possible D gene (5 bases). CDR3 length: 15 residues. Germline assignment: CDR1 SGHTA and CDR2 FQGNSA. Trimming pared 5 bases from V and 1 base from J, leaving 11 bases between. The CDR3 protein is CASSRKAVNTGELFF. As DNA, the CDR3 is TGTGCCAGCAGCCGAAAAGCGGTGAACACCGGGGAGCTGTTTTTT.

The CDR3 nucleotides are TGTGCCAGCAGTTACGGTGACGGCAGGGGTTACGAGCAGTACTTC. Its protein is CASSYGDGRGYEQYF. This chain joins TRBV6-5 and TRBJ2-7; D is perhaps TRBD1 (6 bases). The CDR3 contains 15 residues. The V gene lost 2 bases and the J gene lost 4 bases, with 15 bases spanning the gap. CDR1 is MNHEY and CDR2 is SVGAGI in the germline V gene.

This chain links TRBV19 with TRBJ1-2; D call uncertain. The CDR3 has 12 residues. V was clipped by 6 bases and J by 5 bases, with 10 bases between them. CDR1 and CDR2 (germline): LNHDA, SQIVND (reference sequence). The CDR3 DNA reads TGTGCCAGTAGCGGAGAGGGATATGGCTACACCTTC. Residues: CASSGEGYGYTF.

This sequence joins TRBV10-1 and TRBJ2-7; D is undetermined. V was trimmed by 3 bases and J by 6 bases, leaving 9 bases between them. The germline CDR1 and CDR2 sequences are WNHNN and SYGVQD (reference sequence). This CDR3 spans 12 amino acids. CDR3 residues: CASSEGGPEQYF. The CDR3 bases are TGCGCCAGCAGTGAAGGTGGGCCCGAGCAGTACTTC.

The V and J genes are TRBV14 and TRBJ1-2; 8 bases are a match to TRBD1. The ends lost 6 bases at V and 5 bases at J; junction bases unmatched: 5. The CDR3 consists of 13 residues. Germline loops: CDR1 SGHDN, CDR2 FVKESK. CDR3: CASSETGGYGYTF. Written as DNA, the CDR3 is TGTGCCAGCAGTGAAACAGGGGGTTATGGCTACACCTTC.

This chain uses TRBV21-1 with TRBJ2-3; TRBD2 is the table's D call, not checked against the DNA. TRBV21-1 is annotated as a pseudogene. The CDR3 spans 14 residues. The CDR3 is CASRLAGVADTQYF. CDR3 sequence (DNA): TGTGCCAGCAGACTAGCGGGAGTAGCAGATACGCAGTATTTT.

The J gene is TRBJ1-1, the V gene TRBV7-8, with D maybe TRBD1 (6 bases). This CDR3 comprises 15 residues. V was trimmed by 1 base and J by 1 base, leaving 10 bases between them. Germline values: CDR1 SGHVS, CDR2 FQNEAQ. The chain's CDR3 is CASSLGGRGNTEAFF. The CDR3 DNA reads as TGTGCCAGCAGCTTAGGGGGCAGGGGGAACACTGAAGCTTTCTTT.

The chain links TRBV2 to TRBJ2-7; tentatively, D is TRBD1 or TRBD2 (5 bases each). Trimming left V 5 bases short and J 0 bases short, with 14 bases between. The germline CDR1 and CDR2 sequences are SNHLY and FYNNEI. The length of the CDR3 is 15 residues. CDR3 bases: TGTGCCAGCAGTCCCGGGACGCAAATCTCCTACGAGCAGTACTTC. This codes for CASSPGTQISYEQYF.

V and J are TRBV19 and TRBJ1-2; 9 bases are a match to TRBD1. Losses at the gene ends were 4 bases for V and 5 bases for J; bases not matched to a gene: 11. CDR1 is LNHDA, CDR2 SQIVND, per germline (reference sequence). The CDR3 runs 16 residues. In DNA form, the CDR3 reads TGTGCCAGTAGTACGAGAATCCGACAGGGGGATTATGGCTACACCTTC. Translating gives CASSTRIRQGDYGYTF.